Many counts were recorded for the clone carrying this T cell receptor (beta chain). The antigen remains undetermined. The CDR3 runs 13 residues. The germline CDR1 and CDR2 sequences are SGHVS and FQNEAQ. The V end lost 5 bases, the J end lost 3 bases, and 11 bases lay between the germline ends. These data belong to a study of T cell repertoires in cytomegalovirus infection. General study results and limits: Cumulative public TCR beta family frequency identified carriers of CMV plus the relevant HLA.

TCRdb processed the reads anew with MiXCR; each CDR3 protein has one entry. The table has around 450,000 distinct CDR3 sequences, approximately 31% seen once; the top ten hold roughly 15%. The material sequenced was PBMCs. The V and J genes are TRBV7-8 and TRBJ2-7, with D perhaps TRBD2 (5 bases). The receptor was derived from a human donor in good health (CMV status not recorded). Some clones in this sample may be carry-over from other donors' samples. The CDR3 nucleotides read TGTGCCAGCAGCGAGGACTCGAACTACGAGCAGTACTTC. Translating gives CASSEDSNYEQYF.